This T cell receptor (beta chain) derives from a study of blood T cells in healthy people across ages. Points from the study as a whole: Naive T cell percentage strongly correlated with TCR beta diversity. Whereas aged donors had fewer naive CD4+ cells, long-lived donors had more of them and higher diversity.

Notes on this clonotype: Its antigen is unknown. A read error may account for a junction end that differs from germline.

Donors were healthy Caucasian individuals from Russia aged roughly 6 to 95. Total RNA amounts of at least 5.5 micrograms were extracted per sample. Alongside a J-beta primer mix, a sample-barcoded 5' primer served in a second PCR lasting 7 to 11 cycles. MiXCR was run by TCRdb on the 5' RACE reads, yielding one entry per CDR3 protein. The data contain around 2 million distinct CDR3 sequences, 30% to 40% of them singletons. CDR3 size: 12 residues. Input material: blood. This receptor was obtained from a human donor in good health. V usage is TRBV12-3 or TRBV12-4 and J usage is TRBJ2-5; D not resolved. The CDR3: CANSLVQETQYF. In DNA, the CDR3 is TGTGCCAACAGTTTAGTACAAGAGACCCAGTACTTC.